The present T cell receptor beta chain was sequenced within a study of CD8+CD57+ T cells in acquired aplastic anemia. Across the whole study: Sorted cells (CD4+ and CD8+) yielded DNA amounts that averaged about 3.1 ug.

Template material for TCR beta VDJ and CDR3 profiling consisted of genomic DNA. Each CDR3 protein is one row after TCRdb ran MiXCR on the reads. The sample has more than 150,000 distinct CDR3 sequences; under 70% are singletons. Trimming cost V 1 base and J 2 bases; bases outside gene matches: 7. CDR1 and CDR2 from the germline V gene are SGHTA and FQGNSA. The CDR3 sequence is 16 residues long. General study points: Patients shared just under 30 CD8+ CDR3 sequences with controls. Statistical testing detected no significant gap in CD8+ Simpson's diversity between patients and controls.

Comments on this clonotype: The antigen is unknown.

The chain uses TRBV7-2 and TRBJ2-7; 8 bases map to TRBD2. Material: sorted CD4+, CD8+, or CD8+CD57+ T cells (not recorded which) from PBMCs. The receptor's source is a human donor with severe aplastic anemia or a healthy control (not recorded which). The CDR3 loop reads CASSLVGSGGPYEQYF. CDR3 DNA sequence: TGTGCCAGCAGCTTAGTTGGGAGCGGGGGACCCTACGAGCAGTACTTC.